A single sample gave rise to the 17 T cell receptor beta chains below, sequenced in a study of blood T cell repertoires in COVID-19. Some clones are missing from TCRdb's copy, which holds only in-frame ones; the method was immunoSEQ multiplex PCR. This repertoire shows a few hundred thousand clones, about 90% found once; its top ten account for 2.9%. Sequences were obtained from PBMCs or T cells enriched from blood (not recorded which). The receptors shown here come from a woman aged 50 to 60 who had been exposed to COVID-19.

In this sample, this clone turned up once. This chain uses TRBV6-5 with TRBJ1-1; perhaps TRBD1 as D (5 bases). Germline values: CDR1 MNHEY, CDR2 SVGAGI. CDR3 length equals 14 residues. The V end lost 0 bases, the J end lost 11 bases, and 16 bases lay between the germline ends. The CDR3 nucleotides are TGTGCCAGCAGTTACTCGACCCAGGGATTTCGCGCTTTCTTT. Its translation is CASSYSTQGFRAFF.

CDR3 bases: TGTGCCAGCAGCTTGGACAGGTCTACTCCCATATATTTT. It translates to CASSLDRSTPIYF. J is TRBJ1-3 and V is TRBV5-5; a weak D match, TRBD1 (5 bases). Germline CDR1 and CDR2: SGHKS and YYEKEE (reference sequence). The CDR3 is 13 amino acids. V was clipped by 0 bases and J by 11 bases, with 12 bases between them.

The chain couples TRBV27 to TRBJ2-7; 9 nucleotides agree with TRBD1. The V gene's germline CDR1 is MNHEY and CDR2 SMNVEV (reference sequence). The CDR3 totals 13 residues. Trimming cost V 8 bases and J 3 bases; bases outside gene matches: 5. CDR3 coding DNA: TGTGCCAGCGGGACAGGGAGTAACTACGAGCAGTACTTC. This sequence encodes CASGTGSNYEQYF.

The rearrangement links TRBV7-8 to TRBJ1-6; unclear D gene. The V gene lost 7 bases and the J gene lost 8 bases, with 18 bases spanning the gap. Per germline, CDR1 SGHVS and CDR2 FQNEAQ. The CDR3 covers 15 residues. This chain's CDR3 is CASKPSPGWDSPLHF. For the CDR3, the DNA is TGTGCCAGCAAACCTTCTCCGGGGTGGGATTCACCCCTCCACTTT.

The CDR3 here is CAISESVQGLQPQHF. The DNA for the CDR3 is TGTGCCATCAGTGAGTCGGTACAGGGGCTTCAGCCCCAGCATTTT. This chain joins TRBV10-3 and TRBJ1-5; 7 positions match TRBD1. Germline CDR1 and CDR2: ENHRY and SYGVKD. With 0 bases clipped from V and 6 bases from J, the junction kept 5 bases outside the gene matches. The CDR3 contains 15 residues.

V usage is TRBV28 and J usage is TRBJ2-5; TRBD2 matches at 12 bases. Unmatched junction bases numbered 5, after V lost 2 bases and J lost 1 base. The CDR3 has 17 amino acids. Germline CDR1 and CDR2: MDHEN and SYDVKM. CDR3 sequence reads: CASSLLLAGGLQETQYF. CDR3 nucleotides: TGTGCCAGCAGTTTACTACTAGCGGGGGGCCTCCAAGAGACCCAGTACTTC.

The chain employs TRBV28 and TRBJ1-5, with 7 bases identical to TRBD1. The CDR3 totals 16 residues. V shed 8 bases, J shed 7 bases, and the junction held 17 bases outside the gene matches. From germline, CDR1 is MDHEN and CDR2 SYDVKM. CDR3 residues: CASRGGGSPGGQPQHF. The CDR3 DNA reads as TGTGCCAGCCGAGGAGGGGGCAGTCCGGGTGGGCAGCCCCAGCATTTT.

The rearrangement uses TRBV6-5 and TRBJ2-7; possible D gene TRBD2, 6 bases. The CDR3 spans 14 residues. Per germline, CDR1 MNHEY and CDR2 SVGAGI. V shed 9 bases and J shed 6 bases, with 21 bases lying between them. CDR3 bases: TGTGCCAGTAGACCGGGGGTTGTACTTGGCGAGCAGTACTTC. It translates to CASRPGVVLGEQYF.

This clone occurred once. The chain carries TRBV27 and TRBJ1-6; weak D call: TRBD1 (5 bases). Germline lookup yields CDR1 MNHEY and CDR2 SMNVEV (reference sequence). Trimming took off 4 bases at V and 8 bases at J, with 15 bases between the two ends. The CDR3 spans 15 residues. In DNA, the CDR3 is TGTGCCAGCAGTTGGGGGGTCAGGGAAGATTCACCCCTCCACTTT. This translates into CASSWGVREDSPLHF.

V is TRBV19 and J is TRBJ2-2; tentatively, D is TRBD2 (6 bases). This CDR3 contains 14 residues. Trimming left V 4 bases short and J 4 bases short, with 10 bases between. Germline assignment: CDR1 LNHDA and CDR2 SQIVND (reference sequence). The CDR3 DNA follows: TGTGCCAGTAGTAGGTCGCGGGGCACCGGGGAGCTGTTTTTT. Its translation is CASSRSRGTGELFF. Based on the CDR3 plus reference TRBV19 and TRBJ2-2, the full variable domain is DGGITQSPKYLFRKEGQNVTLSCEQNLNHDAMYWYRQDPGQGLRLIYYSQIVNDFQKGDIAEGYSVSREKKESFPLTVTSAQKNPTAFYLCASSRSRGTGELFFGEGSRLTVL.

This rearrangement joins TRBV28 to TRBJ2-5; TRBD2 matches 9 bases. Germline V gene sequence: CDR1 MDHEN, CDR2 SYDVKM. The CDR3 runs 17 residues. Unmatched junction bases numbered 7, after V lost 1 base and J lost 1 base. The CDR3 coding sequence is TGTGCCAGCAGTTTATCACTAGCGGGCAAGATCCAAGAGACCCAGTACTTC. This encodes CASSLSLAGKIQETQYF. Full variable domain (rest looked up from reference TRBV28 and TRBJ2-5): DVKVTQSSRYLVKRTGEKVFLECVQDMDHENMFWYRQDPGLGLRLIYFSYDVKMKEKGDIPEGYSVSREKKERFSLILESASTNQTSMYLCASSLSLAGKIQETQYFGPGTRLLVL.

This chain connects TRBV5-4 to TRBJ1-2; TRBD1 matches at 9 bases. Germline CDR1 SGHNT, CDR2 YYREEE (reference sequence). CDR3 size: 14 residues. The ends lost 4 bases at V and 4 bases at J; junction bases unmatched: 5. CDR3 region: CASSVQGASYGYTF. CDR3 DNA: TGTGCCAGCAGCGTACAGGGGGCTAGCTATGGCTACACCTTC.

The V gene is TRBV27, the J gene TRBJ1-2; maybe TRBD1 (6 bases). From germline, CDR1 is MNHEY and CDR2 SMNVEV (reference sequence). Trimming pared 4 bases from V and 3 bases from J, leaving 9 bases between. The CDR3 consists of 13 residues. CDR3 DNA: TGTGCCAGCAGTTCCTACAGGGACTATGGCTACACCTTC. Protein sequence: CASSSYRDYGYTF.

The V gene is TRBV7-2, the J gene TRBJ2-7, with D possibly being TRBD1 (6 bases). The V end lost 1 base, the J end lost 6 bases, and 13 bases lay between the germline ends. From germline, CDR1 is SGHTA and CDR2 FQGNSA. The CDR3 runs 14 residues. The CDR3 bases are TGTGCCAGCAGCTTAGTAATTAGACAGGCCGAGCAGTACTTC. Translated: CASSLVIRQAEQYF.

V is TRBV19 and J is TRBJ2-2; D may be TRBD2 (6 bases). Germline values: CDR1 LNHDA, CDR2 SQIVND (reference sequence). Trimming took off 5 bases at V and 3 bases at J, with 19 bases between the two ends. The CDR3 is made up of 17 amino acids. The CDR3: CASSPYFGTQHTGELFF. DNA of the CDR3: TGTGCCAGTAGTCCATACTTCGGGACTCAGCACACCGGGGAGCTGTTTTTT.

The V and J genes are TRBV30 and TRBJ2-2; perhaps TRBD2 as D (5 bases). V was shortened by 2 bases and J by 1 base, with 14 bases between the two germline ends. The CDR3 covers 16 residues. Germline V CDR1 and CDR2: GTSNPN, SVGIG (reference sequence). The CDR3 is CAWSIRAGRNTGELFF. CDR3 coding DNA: TGTGCCTGGAGTATCCGCGCGGGCAGGAACACCGGGGAGCTGTTTTTT.

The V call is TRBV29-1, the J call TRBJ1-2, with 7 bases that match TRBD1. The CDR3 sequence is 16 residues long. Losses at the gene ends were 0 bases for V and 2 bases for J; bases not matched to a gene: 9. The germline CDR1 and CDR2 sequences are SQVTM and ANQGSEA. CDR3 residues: CSVEDGYRGGNYGYTF. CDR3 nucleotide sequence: TGCAGCGTTGAAGATGGTTACAGGGGCGGAAACTATGGCTACACCTTC.